This TCR beta chain derives from a study of human thymus T cells. Trimming at V came to 4 bases and at J to 10 bases, leaving 10 bases not matched to a gene. Germline V lookup: CDR1 SGHDT, CDR2 YYEEEE. CDR3 size: 14 residues. Study-level points and caveats: Among unrelated individuals, related research reported thymic repertoires that overlapped highly.

In corrective heart surgery, resections were taken, and these provided the thymus tissue. Of note for this clone: Its antigen is undetermined.

Some clones are missing from TCRdb's copy, which holds only in-frame ones; the method was immunoSEQ multiplex PCR. The sample contains roughly 130,000 clones, around 95% of which appear only once. The TCR originated in a boy in the first two years of life with a congenital heart defect but otherwise immunologically healthy. J is TRBJ1-5 and V is TRBV5-6, with 8 bases identical to TRBD1. The sequenced sample was thymus tissue. As DNA, the CDR3 is TGTGCCAGCAGCCCGGGGACAGGCCGTCATCCCCAGCATTTT. This translates into CASSPGTGRHPQHF.